This T cell receptor (beta chain) originates from a study of T cell responses to AZD1222 COVID-19 vaccine. Produced via immunoSEQ multiplex PCR; TCRdb's table is partial and in-frame only. The repertoire holds about 120,000 clones, with approximately 91% as singletons. CDR1 is MGHRA and CDR2 is YSYEKL in the germline V gene. Trimming removed 3 bases from V and 1 base from J; junction bases left unmatched: 5. The CDR3 runs to 15 residues. Sequencing was performed on peripheral blood, taken on day 0 of AZD1222 vaccination. The chain uses TRBV4-1 and TRBJ2-7; TRBD2 agrees at 8 bases. This TCR derives from an adult in good health. The CDR3 here is CASSHHRGGSYEQYF. CDR3 DNA sequence: TGCGCCAGCAGCCACCACCGGGGGGGGTCCTACGAGCAGTACTTC.